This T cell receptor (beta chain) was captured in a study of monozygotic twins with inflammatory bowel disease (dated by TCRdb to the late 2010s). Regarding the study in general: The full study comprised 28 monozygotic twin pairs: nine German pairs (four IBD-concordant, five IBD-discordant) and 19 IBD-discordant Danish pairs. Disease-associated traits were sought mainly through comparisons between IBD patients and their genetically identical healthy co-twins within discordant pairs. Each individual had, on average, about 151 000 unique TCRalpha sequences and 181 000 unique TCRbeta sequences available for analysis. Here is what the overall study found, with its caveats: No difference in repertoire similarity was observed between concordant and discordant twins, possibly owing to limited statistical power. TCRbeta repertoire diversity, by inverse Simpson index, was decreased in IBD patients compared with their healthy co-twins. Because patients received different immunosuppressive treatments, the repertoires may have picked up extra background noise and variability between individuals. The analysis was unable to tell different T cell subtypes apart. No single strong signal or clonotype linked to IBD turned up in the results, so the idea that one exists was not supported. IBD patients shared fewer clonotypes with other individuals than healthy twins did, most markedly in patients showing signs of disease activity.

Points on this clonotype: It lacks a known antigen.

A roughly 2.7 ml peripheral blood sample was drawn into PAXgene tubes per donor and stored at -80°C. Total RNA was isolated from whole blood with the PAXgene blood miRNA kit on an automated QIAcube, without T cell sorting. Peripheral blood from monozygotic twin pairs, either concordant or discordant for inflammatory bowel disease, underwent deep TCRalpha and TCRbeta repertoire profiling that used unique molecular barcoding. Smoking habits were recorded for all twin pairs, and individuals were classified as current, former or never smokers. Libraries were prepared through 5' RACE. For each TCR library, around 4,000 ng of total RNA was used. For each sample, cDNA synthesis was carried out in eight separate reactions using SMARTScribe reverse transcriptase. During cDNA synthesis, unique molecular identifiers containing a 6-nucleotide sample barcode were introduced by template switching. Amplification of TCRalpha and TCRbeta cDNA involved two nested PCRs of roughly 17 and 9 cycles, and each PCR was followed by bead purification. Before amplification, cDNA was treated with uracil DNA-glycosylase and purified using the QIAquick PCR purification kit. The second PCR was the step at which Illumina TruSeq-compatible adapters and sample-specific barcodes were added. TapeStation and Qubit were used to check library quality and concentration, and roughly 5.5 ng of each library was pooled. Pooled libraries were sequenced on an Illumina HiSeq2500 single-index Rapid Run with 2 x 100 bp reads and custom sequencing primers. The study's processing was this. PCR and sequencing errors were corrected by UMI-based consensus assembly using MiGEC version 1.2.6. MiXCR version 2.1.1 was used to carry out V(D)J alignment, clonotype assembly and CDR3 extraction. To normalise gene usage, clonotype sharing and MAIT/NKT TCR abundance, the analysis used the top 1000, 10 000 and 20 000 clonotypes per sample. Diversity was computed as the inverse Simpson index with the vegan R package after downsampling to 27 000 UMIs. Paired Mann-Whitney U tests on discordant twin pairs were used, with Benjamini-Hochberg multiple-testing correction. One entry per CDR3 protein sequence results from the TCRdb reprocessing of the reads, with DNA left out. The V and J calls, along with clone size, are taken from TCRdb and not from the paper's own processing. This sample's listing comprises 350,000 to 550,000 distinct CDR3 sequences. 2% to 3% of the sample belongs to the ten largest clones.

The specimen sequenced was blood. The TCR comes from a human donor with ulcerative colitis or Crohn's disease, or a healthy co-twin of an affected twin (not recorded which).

The CDR3 corresponds to CASSLIGTETDTQYF. This chain joins TRBV7-2 to TRBJ2-3; the TCRdb D gene call, TRBD1, has no DNA to confirm it. The CDR3 has 15 amino acids, counting the end cysteine and phenylalanine. No DNA is given. The germline V gene sets CDR1 to SGHTA and CDR2 to FQGNSA.